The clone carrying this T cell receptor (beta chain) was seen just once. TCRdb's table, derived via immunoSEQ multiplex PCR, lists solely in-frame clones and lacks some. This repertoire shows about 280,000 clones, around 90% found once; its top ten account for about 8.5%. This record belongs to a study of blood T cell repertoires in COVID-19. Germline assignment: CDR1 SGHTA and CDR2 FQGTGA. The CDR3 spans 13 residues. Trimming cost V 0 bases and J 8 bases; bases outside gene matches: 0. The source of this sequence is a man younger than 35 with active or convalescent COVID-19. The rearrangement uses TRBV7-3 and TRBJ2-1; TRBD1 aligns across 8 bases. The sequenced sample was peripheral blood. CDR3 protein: CASSLTGQDEQFF. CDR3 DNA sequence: TGTGCCAGCAGCTTAACGGGACAGGATGAGCAGTTCTTC.